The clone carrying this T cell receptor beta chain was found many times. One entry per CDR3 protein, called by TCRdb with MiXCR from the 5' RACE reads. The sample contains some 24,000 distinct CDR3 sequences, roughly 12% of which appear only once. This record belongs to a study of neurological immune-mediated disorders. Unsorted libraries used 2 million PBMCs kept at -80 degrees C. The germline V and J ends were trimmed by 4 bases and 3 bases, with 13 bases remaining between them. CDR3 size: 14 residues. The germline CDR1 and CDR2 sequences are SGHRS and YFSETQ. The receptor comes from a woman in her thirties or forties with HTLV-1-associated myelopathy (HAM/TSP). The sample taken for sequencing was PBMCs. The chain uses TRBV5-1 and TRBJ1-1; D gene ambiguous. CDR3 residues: CASSDPSLDTEAFF. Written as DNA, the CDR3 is TGCGCCAGCAGCGACCCCAGCTTAGACACTGAAGCTTTCTTT.